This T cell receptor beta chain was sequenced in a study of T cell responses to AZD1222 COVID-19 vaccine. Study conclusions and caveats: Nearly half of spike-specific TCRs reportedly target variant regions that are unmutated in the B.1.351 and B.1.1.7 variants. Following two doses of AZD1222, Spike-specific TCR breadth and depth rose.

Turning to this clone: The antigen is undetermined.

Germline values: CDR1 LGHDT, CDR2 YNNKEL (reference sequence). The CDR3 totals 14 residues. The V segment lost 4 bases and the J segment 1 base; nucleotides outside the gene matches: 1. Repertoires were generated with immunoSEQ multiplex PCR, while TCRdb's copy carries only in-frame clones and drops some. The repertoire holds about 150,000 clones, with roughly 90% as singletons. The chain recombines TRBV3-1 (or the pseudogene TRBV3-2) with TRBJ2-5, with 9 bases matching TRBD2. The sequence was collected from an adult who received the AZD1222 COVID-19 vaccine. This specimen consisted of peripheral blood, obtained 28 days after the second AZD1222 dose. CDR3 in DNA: TGTGCCAGCAGCCTTAGCGGGGGCCAAGAGACCCAGTACTTC. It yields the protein CASSLSGGQETQYF.